This TCR beta chain was identified in a study of blood T cells in healthy people across ages. With a J-beta primer mix and a sample-barcoded 5' primer, a second PCR ran roughly 6 to 11 cycles. TCRdb reanalysed the 5' RACE reads using MiXCR and keeps one entry per CDR3 protein. The sample has around 1.5 million distinct CDR3 sequences, 45% to 70% seen once; the top ten hold 6.7%. The donors, all healthy, were Caucasians living in Russia, aged roughly 6 to 100. The sequenced sample was blood. The TCR originated in a man younger than 35 in good health.

The DNA for the CDR3 is TGTGCCAGCAGCCCGAGACAGGGCCCGGACGAGCAGTACTTC. Translation: CASSPRQGPDEQYF. The V call is TRBV7-9, the J call TRBJ2-7, with TRBD1 matching over 7 bases. The ends lost 5 bases at V and 5 bases at J; junction bases unmatched: 9. There are 14 residues in the CDR3. Germline-derived CDR1 and CDR2 are SEHNR and FQNEAQ (reference sequence).